What follows are 26 T cell receptor beta chains derived from one specimen sequenced in a study of cytomegalovirus exposure and HLA in healthy donors. PCR was performed using 60 Vbeta and 13 Jbeta primers. Profiling relied on immunoSEQ multiplex PCR, and the TCRdb table lists in-frame clones only, not all of them. The sample includes around 100,000 clones, 67% of them seen just once. Sequenced input: PBMCs. The receptors were sampled from a man younger than 35 in good health and CMV-seropositive.

V gene TRBV5-1 combines with J gene TRBJ2-5, with D perhaps TRBD2 (5 bases). Trimming pared 2 bases from V and 5 bases from J, leaving 13 bases between. This CDR3 has 14 amino acids. Germline assignment: CDR1 SGHRS and CDR2 YFSETQ. DNA of the CDR3: TGCGCCAGCAGCTTTACTCCCGGCGGGGAGACCCAGTACTTC. Its protein product is CASSFTPGGETQYF. Together with reference TRBV5-1 and TRBJ2-5, the CDR3 gives the full variable domain: KAGVTQTPRYLIKTRGQQVTLSCSPISGHRSVSWYQQTPGQGLQFLFEYFSETQRNKGNFPGRFSGRQFSNSRSEMNVSTLELGDSALYLCASSFTPGGETQYFGPGTRLLVL.

The J gene is TRBJ2-1, the V gene TRBV28; D is uncertain. V gave up 8 bases and J gave up 10 bases, with 15 bases separating them. Germline CDR1 is MDHEN and CDR2 is SYDVKM. The CDR3 covers 12 residues. Written as DNA, the CDR3 is TGTGCCAGCTACGACCGGGTTACGGAGCAGTTCTTC. Its translation: CASYDRVTEQFF.

The chain links TRBV2 to TRBJ2-2; D ambiguous. This CDR3 has 14 residues. In germline, CDR1 is SNHLY, CDR2 FYNNEI. The V end lost 3 bases, the J end lost 8 bases, and 13 bases lay between the germline ends. For the CDR3, the DNA is TGTGCCAGCAGTGATGCAGTGGTGTCGGGGGAGCTGTTTTTT. Its protein is CASSDAVVSGELFF.

This clone has just a few counts. The chain recombines TRBV7-6 with TRBJ1-2, with TRBD1 matching over 9 bases. Germline V gene data show CDR1 as SGHVS and CDR2 as FNYEAQ. This CDR3 is built from 15 residues. Trimming at V came to 5 bases and at J to 4 bases, leaving 8 bases not matched to a gene. CDR3 nucleotides: TGTGCCAGCAGCCCACAGGGGGCTGCTCGCTATGGCTACACCTTC. It specifies CASSPQGAARYGYTF.

On this clone: Germline and junction disagree at one end, which may indicate a read error. This chain joins TRBV5-1 and TRBJ1-1; tentative D call: TRBD1 (6 bases). The CDR3 runs 14 residues. CDR1 is SGHRS, CDR2 YFSETQ, per germline. In DNA, the CDR3 is TGCGTCAGCAGCTTAGGGGGAGGGAGTGGTGAAGCTTTCTTT. This codes for CVSSLGGGSGEAFF.

V is TRBV5-6 and J is TRBJ1-5, with 7 bases fitting TRBD1. Germline CDR1 reads SGHDT; CDR2 reads YYEEEE. With V trimmed by 3 bases and J by 7 bases, 7 bases remained unmatched. This CDR3 is built from 14 residues. The CDR3 nucleotides read TGTGCCAGCAGCTCGACAGGGAGGTTCCAGCCCCAGCATTTT. Amino acid sequence: CASSSTGRFQPQHF.

This clone showed up just once. This CDR3 reads CASRQGATYEQYF. The CDR3 DNA reads as TGTGCCAGCAGACAGGGGGCCACCTACGAGCAGTACTTC. This chain joins TRBV2 and TRBJ2-7; 9 bases fit TRBD1. V lost 6 bases, J lost 2 bases, and 2 bases stayed unmatched. The CDR3 runs to 13 residues. Germline V gene data show CDR1 as SNHLY and CDR2 as FYNNEI.

The rearrangement uses TRBV4-2 and TRBJ2-5; 11 nucleotides line up with TRBD2. Germline V gene lookup returns CDR1 LGHNA and CDR2 YNFKEQ. CDR3 length: 15 amino acids. V shed 6 bases, J shed 2 bases, and the junction held 5 bases outside the gene matches. The CDR3 DNA follows: TGTGCCAGCAGACCCGGGACTAGCGGACAAGAGACCCAGTACTTC. Protein product: CASRPGTSGQETQYF.

This clone was detected only a few times. This chain joins TRBV5-6 and TRBJ1-5; D gene unclear. The CDR3 is 14 amino acids. V lost 4 bases, J lost 5 bases, and 13 bases lay in between. Germline V gene lookup returns CDR1 SGHDT and CDR2 YYEEEE. The CDR3 coding sequence is TGTGCCAGCAGCAGAGGGTTAGGGTATCAGCCCCAGCATTTT. Translation gives CASSRGLGYQPQHF.

This clone has a handful of counts. The CDR3 nucleotides are TGTGCCAGCAGTTACAAGGGCGCAGGGGAGTTCTCTGAAGCTTTCTTT. It translates to CASSYKGAGEFSEAFF. The chain uses TRBV6-6 and TRBJ1-1; D may be TRBD1 (6 bases). The CDR3 loop spans 16 amino acids. Germline loops: CDR1 MNHNY, CDR2 SVGAGI (reference sequence). V gave up 2 bases and J gave up 6 bases, with 19 bases separating them.

The chain employs TRBV5-4 and TRBJ2-1, with 7 bases fitting TRBD1. The CDR3 has 16 amino acids. The V gene's germline CDR1 is SGHNT and CDR2 YYREEE (reference sequence). J was trimmed by 0 bases and V by 0 bases; bases with no gene match: 3. In nucleotides, the CDR3 is TGTGCCAGCAGCTTGGGGGGACAGCGCTCCTACAATGAGCAGTTCTTC. Protein sequence: CASSLGGQRSYNEQFF.

The J gene is TRBJ2-1, the V gene TRBV5-6; 8 bases match TRBD1. After removal of 0 bases from V and 2 bases from J, the junction contained 1 base not matched to a gene. Germline loops: CDR1 SGHDT, CDR2 YYEEEE. The CDR3 consists of 15 residues. Written as DNA, the CDR3 is TGTGCCAGCAGCTTGGGACAGGGGCCCTACAATGAGCAGTTCTTC. Translation: CASSLGQGPYNEQFF.

The rearrangement links TRBV28 to TRBJ2-3; no definite D call. The ends were cut back, 4 bases at V and 10 bases at J, with 12 bases in the middle. Germline V gene lookup returns CDR1 MDHEN and CDR2 SYDVKM. This CDR3 region has 12 residues. The CDR3 sequence is CASSWATTAQYF. The DNA for the CDR3 is TGTGCCAGCAGTTGGGCTACAACGGCGCAGTATTTT.

This sequence joins TRBV29-1 and TRBJ1-1, with D uncertain. Germline V gene data show CDR1 as SQVTM and CDR2 as ANQGSEA. This CDR3 is built from 14 residues. V was cut by 3 bases and J by 5 bases, with 16 bases left in between. CDR3 sequence reads: CSVEGSPQWTEAFF. DNA for the CDR3: TGCAGCGTTGAGGGCAGTCCCCAGTGGACTGAAGCTTTCTTT.

CDR3 nucleotides: TGTGCCAGCAGTGCCCTCGACAGGGCCACAGATACGCAGTATTTT. Amino acids: CASSALDRATDTQYF. The V and J genes are TRBV6-4 and TRBJ2-3, with TRBD1 identical over 7 bases. V lost 4 bases to trimming and J lost 2 bases; unmatched junction nucleotides: 6. Germline CDR1 reads MRHNA; CDR2 reads SNTAGT. This CDR3 has 15 amino acids.

The chain links TRBV28 to TRBJ2-7, with D maybe TRBD1 (6 bases). V was trimmed by 1 base and J by 7 bases, leaving 11 bases between them. The CDR3 is 13 residues long. The germline CDR1 and CDR2 sequences are MDHEN and SYDVKM. DNA for the CDR3: TGTGCCAGCAGTTTATCAGGGGCGCAAGAGCAGTACGTC. Its protein product is CASSLSGAQEQYV.

The chain has TRBV5-1 and TRBJ1-3, with TRBD1 as a possible D gene (5 bases). CDR1 is SGHRS and CDR2 is YFSETQ in the germline V gene. The CDR3 has 16 amino acids. Trimming removed 1 base at V and 1 base at J, with 12 bases between. The DNA for the CDR3 is TGCGCCAGCAGCTTGACCGACAGCAAATCTGGAAACACCATATATTTT. Residues: CASSLTDSKSGNTIYF.

This rearrangement joins TRBV27 to TRBJ2-2; 14 bases are shared with TRBD2. The germline CDR1 and CDR2 sequences are MNHEY and SMNVEV (reference sequence). The CDR3 has 16 amino acids. Trimming took 5 bases from V and 4 from J; bases not matched to a gene: 3. In DNA form, the CDR3 reads TGTGCCAGCAGTCCGGGACTAGCGGGGGCCACCGGGGAGCTGTTTTTT. This sequence encodes CASSPGLAGATGELFF.

DNA for the CDR3: TGTGCCAGCAGCTCGGCACCCCGGGTAGACTACAATGAGCAGTTCTTC. This sequence encodes CASSSAPRVDYNEQFF. This chain joins TRBV5-6 and TRBJ2-1, with D uncertain. This CDR3 spans 16 amino acids. With 3 bases removed from V and 3 bases from J, the gap between germline ends came to 16 bases. Germline assignment: CDR1 SGHDT and CDR2 YYEEEE. Filled out from reference TRBV5-6 and TRBJ2-1, the complete variable domain reads DAGVTQSPTHLIKTRGQQVTLRCSPKSGHDTVSWYQQALGQGPQFIFQYYEEEERQRGNFPDRFSGHQFPNYSSELNVNALLLGDSALYLCASSSAPRVDYNEQFFGPGTRLTVL.

This chain uses TRBV7-9 with TRBJ2-1, with 14 bases fitting TRBD2. CDR3 size: 16 residues. Per the germline V gene, CDR1 is SEHNR and CDR2 is FQNEAQ (reference sequence). V gave up 5 bases and J gave up 8 bases; unmatched junction bases: 8. The CDR3 nucleotides are TGTGCCAGCAGCCCAGCGCGACTAGCGGGGGGGTATGAGCAGTTCTTC. Translation gives CASSPARLAGGYEQFF.

The chain has TRBV12-2 and TRBJ1-2; TRBD1 is the table's D call and was not checked against the DNA. TRBV12-2 is a known pseudogene. The CDR3 runs 15 residues. Here the CDR3 reads CASRLVRVTNYGYTF. CDR3 coding DNA: TGTGCAAGTCGCTTAGTCAGGGTTACTAACTATGGCTACACCTTC.

A single count supports this clone. V is TRBV2 and J is TRBJ2-2, with a possible D match to TRBD2 (7 bases). Trimming pared 6 bases from V and 6 bases from J, leaving 20 bases between. Per germline, CDR1 SNHLY and CDR2 FYNNEI. The CDR3 runs 16 residues. The chain's CDR3 is CASRAGGGLQPGELFF. As DNA, the CDR3 is TGTGCCAGCAGAGCAGGCGGGGGCCTCCAACCCGGGGAGCTGTTTTTT.

The chain recombines TRBV29-1 with TRBJ2-3; weak D call: TRBD2 (5 bases). The V end lost 2 bases, the J end lost 0 bases, and 6 bases lay between the germline ends. From germline, CDR1 is SQVTM and CDR2 ANQGSEA. CDR3 size: 13 residues. CDR3 loop: CSVEWTSTDTQYF. The CDR3 nucleotides are TGCAGCGTTGAATGGACTAGCACAGATACGCAGTATTTT.

This sequence joins TRBV2 and TRBJ2-5; D is perhaps TRBD2 (6 bases). Looked up from germline, CDR1 is SNHLY and CDR2 is FYNNEI. This CDR3 comprises 14 residues. V lost 7 bases to trimming and J lost 5 bases, with 17 bases between them. CDR3 nucleotide sequence: TGTGCCAGCATGGGCGGGGCTCGGCAGGAGACCCAGTACTTC. Residues: CASMGGARQETQYF.

This clone was counted only a few times. The gene calls are TRBV11-2 and TRBJ2-3; D call uncertain. The CDR3 contains 14 residues. CDR1 is SGHAT, CDR2 FQNNGV, per germline. The germline V and J ends were trimmed by 5 bases and 0 bases, with 9 bases remaining between them. The CDR3 coding sequence is TGTGCCAGCAGCCACGCGACTAGCACAGATACGCAGTATTTT. This gives the protein CASSHATSTDTQYF. The entire variable domain, with the rest obtained from reference TRBV11-2 and TRBJ2-3, is as follows: EAGVAQSPRYKIIEKRQSVAFWCNPISGHATLYWYQQILGQGPKLLIQFQNNGVVDDSQLPKDRFSAERLKGVDSTLKIQPAKLEDSAVYLCASSHATSTDTQYFGPGTRLTVL.

The chain recombines TRBV19 with TRBJ1-1, with D possibly being TRBD1 (6 bases). CDR3 length: 18 amino acids. Trimming shortened V by 0 bases and J by 0 bases, and 17 bases separated the two germline ends. Germline values: CDR1 LNHDA, CDR2 SQIVND (reference sequence). Here the CDR3 DNA reads TGTGCCAGTAGTATAGATACGGGGGGCGCCGGGATGAACACTGAAGCTTTCTTT. This translates into CASSIDTGGAGMNTEAFF.